Below, 9 T cell receptor beta chains from the same sample are listed, as sequenced in a study of blood T cell repertoires in COVID-19. Profiling relied on immunoSEQ multiplex PCR, and the TCRdb table lists in-frame clones only, not all of them. The profile shows fewer than 60,000 clones, 85% to 90% of them singletons. Sequencing input: peripheral blood. These receptors were collected from a man aged 60-69 years with acute or convalescent COVID-19.

Only one count was recorded for this clone. The chain employs TRBV4-1 and TRBJ1-2, with D possibly matching TRBD1 (6 bases). The CDR3 loop spans 16 amino acids. With 5 bases removed from V and 0 bases from J, the gap between germline ends came to 16 bases. CDR1 is MGHRA and CDR2 is YSYEKL in the germline V gene. This CDR3 reads CASSLGGGGTNYGYTF. The CDR3 DNA reads TGCGCCAGCAGCTTAGGGGGTGGGGGAACTAACTATGGCTACACCTTC.

This clone was seen just once. The chain links TRBV27 to TRBJ2-7; D possibly corresponds to TRBD1 (7 bases). Germline V gene lookup returns CDR1 MNHEY and CDR2 SMNVEV (reference sequence). This CDR3 contains 14 residues. With 6 bases removed from V and 1 base from J, the gap between germline ends came to 13 bases. This chain's CDR3 is CASSRAGGSYEQYF. CDR3 bases: TGTGCCAGCAGCCGGGCAGGGGGGTCCTACGAGCAGTACTTC.

The rearrangement joins TRBV6-5 to TRBJ2-3; TRBD2 might be the D (6 bases). The CDR3 is 15 amino acids. Looked up from germline, CDR1 is MNHEY and CDR2 is SVGAGI. The V end was cut by 4 bases, the J end by 4 bases, with 15 bases between. The CDR3 reads CASSLPLGGADTQYF. The CDR3 DNA follows: TGTGCCAGCAGTTTACCCTTGGGCGGGGCAGATACGCAGTATTTT.

V is TRBV7-2 and J is TRBJ1-1; D is undetermined. The CDR3 is made up of 13 amino acids. Per the germline V gene, CDR1 is SGHTA and CDR2 is FQGNSA. Trimming left V 5 bases short and J 0 bases short, with 7 bases between. CDR3 nucleotides: TGTGCCAGCAGCACTAACTTGAACACTGAAGCTTTCTTT. Translating gives CASSTNLNTEAFF.

In DNA form, the CDR3 reads TGCGCCAGCAGCGCGCCGCTAGCGCAAAGCACAGATACGCAGTATTTT. This encodes CASSAPLAQSTDTQYF. This chain joins TRBV5-1 and TRBJ2-3; a possible D gene is TRBD2 (6 bases). Trimming took off 4 bases at V and 0 bases at J, with 15 bases between the two ends. Germline CDR1 reads SGHRS; CDR2 reads YFSETQ. The CDR3 has 16 residues.

The genes are TRBV7-9 and TRBJ2-1; 8 positions match TRBD2. The CDR3 is 14 residues long. Germline V gene lookup returns CDR1 SEHNR and CDR2 FQNEAQ (reference sequence). The ends lost 5 bases at V and 4 bases at J; junction bases unmatched: 4. The chain's CDR3 is CASSPPGGYNEQFF. The CDR3 nucleotides read TGTGCCAGCAGCCCCCCGGGAGGGTACAATGAGCAGTTCTTC.

J is TRBJ2-3 and V is TRBV28; D is undetermined. The CDR3 spans 13 residues. Trimming removed 5 bases at V and 4 bases at J, with 10 bases between. Germline loops: CDR1 MDHEN, CDR2 SYDVKM. The CDR3 DNA follows: TGTGCCAGCAGTCCCCCCCCCGCAGATACGCAGTATTTT. Protein sequence: CASSPPPADTQYF.

V gene TRBV10-1 combines with J gene TRBJ2-2; D unclear. Germline values: CDR1 WNHNN, CDR2 SYGVQD (reference sequence). The V end was cut by 3 bases, the J end by 3 bases, with 8 bases between. The CDR3 is made up of 14 amino acids. CDR3 nucleotides: TGCGCCAGCAGTGACCGACGGGACACCGGGGAGCTGTTTTTT. Translated, it gives CASSDRRDTGELFF.

The chain recombines TRBV10-3 with TRBJ2-7; 13 nucleotides align to TRBD2. Germline CDR1 and CDR2: ENHRY and SYGVKD. The CDR3 runs to 18 residues. J gave up 3 bases and V 4 bases, and 12 bases lay outside the gene matches. The CDR3 here is CAISGSRLAGGLIYEQYF. The CDR3 DNA is TGTGCCATCAGTGGATCCCGACTAGCGGGAGGACTAATCTACGAGCAGTACTTC.